This is a list of T cell receptor beta chains from one sample in a study of vaccination and CD4 T cells after COVID-19. Each CDR3 protein is one row after TCRdb ran MiXCR on the PCR reads. The sample records about 8,900 distinct CDR3 sequences, 60% to 80% being singletons. These receptors lack a known antigen. Sequenced: CD4+ T cells from blood, cultured in vitro. Receptors were obtained from a human donor who had recovered from COVID-19. The CDR3 runs from the conserved cysteine through the conserved F or W. The D gene is left open where the match is weak. The size of a clone is reported for some rows only, either as once, few or many, or as a class for expanded clones.

d_gene	v_gene	abundance	j_gene	CDR3aa	CDR3nt
TRBD2	TRBV5-4	NA	TRBJ2-2	CASRASGPNTGELFF	TGTGCCAGCAGGGCTAGCGGACCAAACACCGGGGAGCTGTTTTTT
NA	TRBV5-4	NA	TRBJ2-1	CASSPDPGPASNEQFF	TGTGCCAGCAGCCCAGACCCGGGACCGGCTTCCAATGAGCAGTTCTTC
TRBD1	TRBV27	NA	TRBJ1-1	CASSSYYRGPTEAFF	TGTGCCAGCAGTTCCTACTACAGGGGGCCCACTGAAGCTTTCTTT
TRBD1	TRBV20-1	NA	TRBJ1-5	CSATTGGYSNQPQHF	TGCAGTGCTACAACAGGGGGCTATAGCAATCAGCCCCAGCATTTT
NA	TRBV20-1	NA	TRBJ1-5	CSARARTALLNQPQHF	TGCAGTGCTAGAGCACGGACGGCCCTACTCAATCAGCCCCAGCATTTT
NA	TRBV21-1	NA	TRBJ1-2	CASSNTGGGGIDGYTF	TGTGCCAGCAGCAATACAGGGGGCGGTGGGATAGACGGCTACACCTTC
NA	TRBV6-1	NA	TRBJ1-2	CASSKPTTEFYGYTF	TGTGCCAGCAGTAAACCAACTACAGAATTCTATGGCTACACCTTC
NA	TRBV7-2	NA	TRBJ2-7	CASSLLRFYSYEQYF	TGTGCCAGCAGCTTATTACGGTTTTACTCCTACGAGCAGTACTTC
NA	TRBV6-1	NA	TRBJ1-2	CASTAISYGYTF	TGTGCCAGCACGGCCATTAGTTATGGCTACACCTTC
NA	TRBV6-1	NA	TRBJ1-2	CASRGSLARDGYTF	TGTGCCAGCCGAGGATCACTGGCGCGCGATGGCTACACCTTC
TRBD1	TRBV20-1	few	TRBJ1-6	CSAPAGGTGGAYSPLHF	TGCAGTGCTCCGGCGGGAGGGACAGGGGGCGCATATTCACCCCTCCACTTT
NA	TRBV2	NA	TRBJ1-1	CASSKTGPGTEAFF	TGTGCCAGCAGTAAAACAGGGCCTGGAACTGAAGCTTTCTTT
TRBD1	TRBV6-1	NA	TRBJ1-6	CASSPDRGSPLHF	TGTGCCAGCAGTCCGGACAGGGGTTCACCCCTCCACTTT
TRBD1	TRBV19	NA	TRBJ2-7	CASSKTGTGGGEQYF	TGTGCCAGTTCTAAAACCGGGACAGGGGGCGGCGAGCAGTACTTC
TRBD2	TRBV30	NA	TRBJ2-7	CAWSITGLTDEQYF	TGTGCCTGGAGCATAACGGGACTAACAGACGAGCAGTACTTC
TRBD2	TRBV11-2	NA	TRBJ2-3	CASSSWTSSTDTQYF	TGTGCCAGCAGCTCCTGGACTAGCAGCACAGATACGCAGTATTTT
NA	TRBV11-3	NA	TRBJ2-7	CASSLAGGDYEQYF	TGTGCCAGCAGCTTAGCAGGTGGGGACTACGAGCAGTACTTC
NA	TRBV7-2	once	TRBJ2-4	CASSQWPGLAKNIQYF	TGTGCCAGCAGCCAATGGCCGGGACTAGCCAAAAACATTCAGTACTTC
NA	TRBV19	NA	TRBJ1-5	CASRGLGADNQPQHF	TGTGCCAGTAGGGGGTTGGGGGCGGACAATCAGCCCCAGCATTTT
NA	TRBV7-9	few	TRBJ1-2	CASSPRSDGYTF	TGTGCCAGCAGCCCCCGGTCCGATGGCTACACCTTC
NA	TRBV7-9	few	TRBJ2-7	CASSLGRTVDEQYF	TGTGCCAGCAGCTTAGGCCGGACAGTAGACGAGCAGTACTTC
TRBD2	TRBV7-3	NA	TRBJ2-3	CASSLGGSADTQYF	TGTGCCAGCAGCTTAGGCGGGAGCGCAGATACGCAGTATTTT
TRBD1	TRBV7-2	once	TRBJ1-1	CASSLPGQQNTEAFF	TGTGCCAGCAGCTTACCGGGACAGCAGAACACTGAAGCTTTCTTT
NA	TRBV11-2	NA	TRBJ1-5	CASSPPREPQHF	TGTGCCAGCAGCCCACCTCGGGAGCCCCAGCATTTT
NA	TRBV6-1	few	TRBJ1-5	CASSGGDQPQHF	TGTGCCAGCAGTGGCGGGGATCAGCCCCAGCATTTT
TRBD2	TRBV6-5	NA	TRBJ2-6	CASSYTAGVGANVLTF	TGTGCCAGCAGTTACACCGCGGGGGTCGGGGCCAACGTCCTGACTTTC
NA	TRBV7-8	NA	TRBJ2-5	CASSLAQTPETQYF	TGTGCCAGCAGCTTAGCGCAGACTCCAGAGACCCAGTACTTC
TRBD1	TRBV9	NA	TRBJ2-2	CASSTGGLNTGELFF	TGTGCCAGCAGCACAGGGGGCTTAAACACCGGGGAGCTGTTTTTT
TRBD1	TRBV10-3	NA	TRBJ1-5	CAANDRGRIQPQHF	TGTGCCGCCAACGACAGGGGGCGAATTCAGCCCCAGCATTTT
TRBD2	TRBV10-3	NA	TRBJ2-7	CAASSGGYEQYF	TGTGCCGCCTCTAGCGGTGGCTACGAGCAGTACTTC